This T cell receptor (beta chain) derives from a study of post-analysis software for immune sequencing data. Turning to the study itself: Courses of disease covered relapsing-remitting, secondary progressive and progressive-relapsing multiple sclerosis. Study results and caveats: Comparison of patients with controls showed four or five TRBV segments more frequent in patients, TRBV5-6, TRBV5-1 and TRBV20-1 among them. Patients with multiple sclerosis recorded significantly lower normalized Chao1 diversity than controls, the study found.

The germline V and J ends were trimmed by 1 base and 7 bases, with 13 bases remaining between them. In germline, CDR1 is SEHNR, CDR2 FQNEAQ (reference sequence). The CDR3 runs to 14 residues. Tagging with unique molecular identifiers was a feature of the TCR beta cDNA libraries. TCRdb re-analysed the PCR reads in MiXCR, keeping a single row per CDR3 protein. The sample yields fewer than 850,000 distinct CDR3 sequences, 30% seen once. As for this clonotype: Its antigen is not identified.

Sequenced material: blood. This TCR was recovered from a girl aged 10-17 years with multiple sclerosis. The V and J genes are TRBV7-9 and TRBJ2-5; D possibly corresponds to TRBD2 (5 bases). DNA of the CDR3: TGTGCCAGCAGCTTAGTCCGGGGAGAGGGGACCCAGTACTTC. It translates to CASSLVRGEGTQYF. Based on the CDR3 plus reference TRBV7-9 and TRBJ2-5, the full variable domain is DTGVSQNPRHKITKRGQNVTFRCDPISEHNRLYWYRQTLGQGPEFLTYFQNEAQLEKSRLLSDRFSAERPKGSFSTLEIQRTEQGDSAMYLCASSLVRGEGTQYFGPGTRLLVL.